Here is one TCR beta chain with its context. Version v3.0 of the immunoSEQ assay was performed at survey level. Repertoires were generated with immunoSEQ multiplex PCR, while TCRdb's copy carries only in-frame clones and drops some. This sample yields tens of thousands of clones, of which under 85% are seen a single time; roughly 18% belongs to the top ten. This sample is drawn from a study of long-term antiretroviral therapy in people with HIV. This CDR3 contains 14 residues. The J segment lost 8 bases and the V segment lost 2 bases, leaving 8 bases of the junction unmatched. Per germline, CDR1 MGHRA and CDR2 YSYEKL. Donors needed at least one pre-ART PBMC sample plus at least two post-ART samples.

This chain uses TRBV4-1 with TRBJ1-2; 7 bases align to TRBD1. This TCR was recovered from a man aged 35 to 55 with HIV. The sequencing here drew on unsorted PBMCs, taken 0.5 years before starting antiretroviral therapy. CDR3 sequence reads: CASSQPDRVRGYTF. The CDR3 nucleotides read TGCGCCAGCAGCCAACCTGACAGGGTACGAGGCTACACCTTC.